Shown below are 2 T cell receptor beta chains from a single sample sequenced in a study of beta chain features in type 1 diabetes. Since all of the isolated RNA was reverse transcribed, expressed TCRB transcripts were what got sequenced. TCRdb keeps only in-frame clones here, not all; method: immunoSEQ multiplex PCR. The table records some 180,000 clones, around an eighth of them present only once. Sequenced input: central memory CD4+ T cells from blood. All receptors derive from a woman under 30 in good health.

Only a few counts were recorded for this clone. V gene TRBV12-5 combines with J gene TRBJ2-2, with D possibly matching TRBD2 (6 bases). Trimming shortened V by 1 base and J by 0 bases, and 6 bases separated the two germline ends. This CDR3 is 15 amino acids long. Germline V gene lookup returns CDR1 LGHNT and CDR2 FRNRAP. The CDR3 DNA follows: TGTGCTAGTGGTTTGGGACTAGCGAACACCGGGGAGCTGTTTTTT. It specifies CASGLGLANTGELFF.

This clone was detected a few times. The rearrangement uses TRBV30 and TRBJ1-2; D remains unclear. V was cut by 5 bases and J by 4 bases, with 14 bases left in between. This CDR3 contains 13 residues. The germline V gene has CDR1 GTSNPN and CDR2 SVGIG (reference sequence). The CDR3 DNA follows: TGTGCCTGGGAGGCCGCCCGGGGCTATGGCTACACCTTC. Its translation: CAWEAARGYGYTF.